A selection of T cell receptor beta chains follows, all from one sample in a study of post-analysis software for immune sequencing data. From the PCR reads, TCRdb called clonotypes with MiXCR, one entry per CDR3 protein. Of roughly 600,000 distinct CDR3 sequences listed, about 44% are singletons. Sequenced input: blood. These receptors all stem from a girl aged 5-17 years with multiple sclerosis. Both conserved end residues are part of each CDR3. D genes are given only for firm matches. Some rows mark clone size as missing; the rest say once, few, many or name a class of expanded clone.

DNA,CDR3,D,V,J,size
TGCAGTGTTCTCAACAACGAGCAGTACTTC,CSVLNNEQYF,NA,TRBV20-1,TRBJ2-7,NA
TGTGCCACACGGGCCGGGGGGGCGATCGATCAGCCCCAGCATTTT,CATRAGGAIDQPQHF,NA,TRBV12-3/TRBV12-4,TRBJ1-5,NA
TGCAGCGTTGAAGAGACTTCCAATGAGCAGTTCTTC,CSVEETSNEQFF,NA,TRBV29-1,TRBJ2-1,NA
TGTGCCAGCGAGTCAAGGGTAAGATCTTATCGGAGGGGGAGTAGCAATCAGCCCCAGCATTTT,CASESRVRSYRRGSSNQPQHF,NA,TRBV6-1,TRBJ1-5,few
TGTGCCAGCAGTTTCAGCGGGAGGGTCACAGATACGCAGTATTTT,CASSFSGRVTDTQYF,TRBD2,TRBV12-3/TRBV12-4,TRBJ2-3,few
TGCGCCAGCAGTGCGGGGCCCAATGGCTACACCTTC,CASSAGPNGYTF,NA,TRBV10-2,TRBJ1-2,NA
TGCAGTGCGAGCCCTAGCGGGAGGGCCTACAATGAGCAGTTCTTC,CSASPSGRAYNEQFF,TRBD2,TRBV20-1,TRBJ2-1,NA
TGTGCCAGCAGGAGGGGGAGCACAGATACGCAGTATTTT,CASRRGSTDTQYF,NA,TRBV12-3/TRBV12-4,TRBJ2-3,few
TGCAGTGCTAGTAGGGGGGCTAGGAATGAGCAGTTCTTC,CSASRGARNEQFF,NA,TRBV20-1,TRBJ2-1,NA
TGCGCCAGCAGCATTCACGCAGATACGCAGTATTTT,CASSIHADTQYF,NA,TRBV5-1,TRBJ2-3,few
TGCAGTGCTAGACGTCCTAGCGCCAACACAGATACGCAGTATTTT,CSARRPSANTDTQYF,NA,TRBV20-1,TRBJ2-3,NA
TGTGCCAGCAGCCCAACTAGCTCGGAGACCCAGTACTTC,CASSPTSSETQYF,NA,TRBV12-3/TRBV12-4,TRBJ2-5,NA
TGTGCCAGCAGTGACGGGACTAGCGGGGGGGCCGAGCAGTACTTC,CASSDGTSGGAEQYF,TRBD2,TRBV6-4,TRBJ2-7,NA
TGTGCCAGCAGTTCCTTAGCGGGTCGCTCCTACGAGCAGTACTTC,CASSSLAGRSYEQYF,TRBD2,TRBV28,TRBJ2-7,NA
TGTGCCAGCAGGGACATGGTCTTGGAGAACAACTATGGCTACACCTTC,CASRDMVLENNYGYTF,NA,TRBV7-9,TRBJ1-2,NA
TGCAGTGCACCTAGGGACAGGGACGATTCTGGCTACACCTTC,CSAPRDRDDSGYTF,TRBD1,TRBV20-1,TRBJ1-2,NA
TGTGCCAGCAGTTCTATGACAGGCTACGAGCAGTACTTC,CASSSMTGYEQYF,NA,TRBV12-3/TRBV12-4,TRBJ2-7,NA
TGTGCCAGCAGCCCGCGACTAGCGTCCTCCTACGAGCAGTACTTC,CASSPRLASSYEQYF,TRBD2,TRBV5-6,TRBJ2-7,few
TGTGCCAGCAGTTTATCCCTCCAGGGAGGAGAGACCCAGTACTTC,CASSLSLQGGETQYF,NA,TRBV27,TRBJ2-5,NA
TGTGCCAGCAGTCAGTATAGCAATCAGCCCCAGCATTTT,CASSQYSNQPQHF,NA,TRBV6-5,TRBJ1-5,NA
TGTGCCAGCAGCGTCCTACGCATCTCTAGCACAGATACGCAGTATTTT,CASSVLRISSTDTQYF,NA,TRBV13,TRBJ2-3,NA
TGCGCCAGCAGGGGCAGGGGGCGCCCTGAAGCTTTCTTT,CASRGRGRPEAFF,TRBD1,TRBV4-1,TRBJ1-1,NA
TGTGCCAGTAGTCCTCGACAGGGAGGGCACGAGCAGTACTTC,CASSPRQGGHEQYF,NA,TRBV19,TRBJ2-7,NA
TGCAGTGCTCGCGGACTAGCGGGCACAGATACGCAGTATTTT,CSARGLAGTDTQYF,TRBD2,TRBV20-1,TRBJ2-3,NA
TGTGCCACCAGGGCCAGCACAGATACGCAGTATTTT,CATRASTDTQYF,NA,TRBV24-1,TRBJ2-3,few
TGCAGTGCTAGAGATTCTTTGACGGGGGGGTCGTACAATGAGCAGTTCTTC,CSARDSLTGGSYNEQFF,TRBD2,TRBV20-1,TRBJ2-1,NA
TGCAGCGTGTTGTCCGGGACCCTCTTAAACAATGAGCAGTTCTTC,CSVLSGTLLNNEQFF,NA,TRBV29-1,TRBJ2-1,few
TGCAGTGCTTCGGGACTAGCGGGGGGAGGGGCCAACGTCCGGACTTTC,CSASGLAGGGANVRTF,TRBD2,TRBV20-1,TRBJ2-6,NA
TGTGCCAGCAGCTTAGGAGGGACAGGCCATCCAAATGAAAAACTGTTTTTT,CASSLGGTGHPNEKLFF,TRBD1,TRBV7-9,TRBJ1-4,NA
TGTGCCACCCGAATGAAGGACACAGATACGCAGTATTTT,CATRMKDTDTQYF,NA,TRBV10-3,TRBJ2-3,NA
TGCGCCAGCAGCCTGGGACAGGGACCCACCGGGGAGCTGTTTTTT,CASSLGQGPTGELFF,TRBD1,TRBV5-1,TRBJ2-2,NA
TGTGCCAGCAGTTTAGAGAGAGGCTCCTACGAGCAGTACTTC,CASSLERGSYEQYF,NA,TRBV12-3/TRBV12-4,TRBJ2-7,many
TGCGCCAGCAGTGAGGCTAGCGGGAGGGCCGTAGAGACCCAGTACTTC,CASSEASGRAVETQYF,TRBD2,TRBV10-1,TRBJ2-5,few
TGTGCCAGCAGCTTAGTTGGTGAAGGGCTTACAAATGAGCAGTTCTTC,CASSLVGEGLTNEQFF,NA,TRBV7-2,TRBJ2-1,few
TGTGCCAGCACCTCTCGGGGGGGCTCCTACAATGAGCAGTTCTTC,CASTSRGGSYNEQFF,TRBD2,TRBV12-3/TRBV12-4,TRBJ2-1,NA
TGCGCCAGCAGCTTGACGGGACAGGGTTACACAGATACGCAGTATTTT,CASSLTGQGYTDTQYF,TRBD1,TRBV5-1,TRBJ2-3,NA
TGTGCCATCACAGTGATGGTCGACACAGATACGCAGTATTTT,CAITVMVDTDTQYF,NA,TRBV2,TRBJ2-3,NA
TGCGCCAGCAACGACGGGGTTACCTACGAGCAGTACTTC,CASNDGVTYEQYF,NA,TRBV5-1,TRBJ2-7,NA
TGTGCCAGCAGCTTGGCGGCAGGGGGGACAGATACGCAGTATTTT,CASSLAAGGTDTQYF,NA,TRBV5-6,TRBJ2-3,few
TGTGCCACCTGGGGGGCGGATGGCTACACCTTC,CATWGADGYTF,NA,TRBV2,TRBJ1-2,few
TGTGCCAGCAGCCAAGAGGGGTTGGTAGCGGAGGGGGGAGATGAGCAGTTCTTC,CASSQEGLVAEGGDEQFF,NA,TRBV3-1,TRBJ2-1,NA
TGTGCCAGCAGCCCGGGACAGCACCGGGAGCAGTACTTC,CASSPGQHREQYF,TRBD1,TRBV7-9,TRBJ2-7,NA
TGTGCCAGCAGTGTGATTGGACAGGGGATCACGAAACGGGAGACCCAGTACTTC,CASSVIGQGITKRETQYF,TRBD1,TRBV2,TRBJ2-5,NA
TGTGCCAGCAGTCGACCCGGGACTAGCGGGACCAATGAGCAGTTCTTC,CASSRPGTSGTNEQFF,TRBD2,TRBV12-3/TRBV12-4,TRBJ2-1,few
TGTGCCAGCAGCTTATCCCCGGAGGGGAATCAGCCCCAGCATTTT,CASSLSPEGNQPQHF,NA,TRBV7-2,TRBJ1-5,few
TGTGCCAGCAGCTTGGCAGGGGCAGGGGAGCAGTACTTC,CASSLAGAGEQYF,NA,TRBV7-9,TRBJ2-7,few
TGTGCCAGCAGCCAAGATCTCCAGGAGGGGTATGGCTACACCTTC,CASSQDLQEGYGYTF,NA,TRBV4-2,TRBJ1-2,few
TGCGCCAGCAGCCACCCCGACAGGGGACTCGAGCAGTTCTTC,CASSHPDRGLEQFF,TRBD1,TRBV4-1,TRBJ2-1,NA
TGCAGTGCTAGAGAGAAAGGTGAAAAACTGTTTTTT,CSAREKGEKLFF,NA,TRBV20-1,TRBJ1-4,NA
TGCAGTGCTAGACCGGGACTAGCCTACAATGAGCAGTTCTTC,CSARPGLAYNEQFF,TRBD2,TRBV20-1,TRBJ2-1,NA
TGCGCCAGCAGCTTGGATAGAATTAGGGTCGGGGACGAGCAGTACTTC,CASSLDRIRVGDEQYF,NA,TRBV5-1,TRBJ2-7,NA
TGTGCCAGCAATTCTGGGGCCAACGTCCTGACTTTC,CASNSGANVLTF,NA,TRBV2,TRBJ2-6,few
TGTGCCAGCTCCCCGGGACCCACCTTTTATGGCTACACCTTC,CASSPGPTFYGYTF,NA,TRBV27,TRBJ1-2,once
TGCGCCAGCAGCACAGGGACAGGGATGGTGTACTTC,CASSTGTGMVYF,TRBD1,TRBV5-1,TRBJ2-7,few